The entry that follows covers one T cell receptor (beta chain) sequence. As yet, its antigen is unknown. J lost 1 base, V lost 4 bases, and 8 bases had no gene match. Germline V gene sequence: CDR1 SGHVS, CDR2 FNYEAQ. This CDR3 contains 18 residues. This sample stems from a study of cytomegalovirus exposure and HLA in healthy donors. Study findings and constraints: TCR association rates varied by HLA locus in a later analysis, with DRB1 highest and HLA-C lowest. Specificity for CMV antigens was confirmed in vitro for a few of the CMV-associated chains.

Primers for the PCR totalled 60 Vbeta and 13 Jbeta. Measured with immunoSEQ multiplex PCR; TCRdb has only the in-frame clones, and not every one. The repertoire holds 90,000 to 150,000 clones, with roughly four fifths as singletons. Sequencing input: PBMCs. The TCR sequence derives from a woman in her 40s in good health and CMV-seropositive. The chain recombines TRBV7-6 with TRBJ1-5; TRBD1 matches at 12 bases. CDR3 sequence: CASSWGTGGRWSNQPQHF. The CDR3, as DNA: TGTGCCAGCAGCTGGGGGACAGGGGGCCGATGGAGCAATCAGCCCCAGCATTTT.